These 10 T cell receptor beta chains were sequenced from one sample in a study of blood T cell repertoires in COVID-19 (TCRdb year 2020). The library was built by means of the immunoSEQ multiplex PCR assay. In its TCRdb copy, this immuneACCESS table keeps in-frame sequences only and misses some clones. Where compared with another copy, unresolved V genes explain less than half of these, and the others have no known cause. This sample comprises approximately 250,000 clones, 75% to 90% of them detected only once. The ten top clones hold around 14% of the sample. The material sequenced was peripheral blood. Source of these receptors: a woman in her sixties or seventies with COVID-19, enrolled during active disease.

The gene calls are TRBV7-2 and TRBJ1-1; D unresolved. Looked up from germline, CDR1 is SGHTA and CDR2 is FQGNSA. The CDR3 runs 13 residues. The ends were cut back, 2 bases at V and 5 bases at J, with 9 bases in the middle. Here the CDR3 reads CASSLQQFTEAFF. CDR3 bases: TGTGCCAGCAGCTTACAACAGTTTACTGAAGCTTTCTTT.

This rearrangement joins TRBV4-2 to TRBJ2-1; 9 bases line up with TRBD2. The CDR3 consists of 13 residues. Germline assignment: CDR1 LGHNA and CDR2 YNFKEQ. The CDR3 reads CASRLADHNEQFF. CDR3 sequence (DNA): TGTGCTTCGCGACTAGCGGACCACAATGAGCAGTTCTTC.

The chain recombines TRBV5-1 with TRBJ1-1, with a possible D match to TRBD1 (5 bases). The CDR3 length is 15 residues. V gave up 0 bases and J gave up 4 bases, with 13 bases separating them. Germline loops: CDR1 SGHRS, CDR2 YFSETQ. CDR3 amino acids: CASSLGQTIGTEAFF. For the CDR3, the DNA is TGCGCCAGCAGCTTGGGACAGACAATCGGCACTGAAGCTTTCTTT.

CDR3 amino acids: CASSPQQGGSYGYTF. CDR3 nucleotide sequence: TGTGCCAGTAGTCCTCAACAGGGGGGAAGCTATGGCTACACCTTC. V is TRBV19 and J is TRBJ1-2; 8 bases line up with TRBD1. The V and J ends lost 5 bases and 4 bases, in that order; junction bases with no gene match: 9. The CDR3 has 15 amino acids. Germline loops: CDR1 LNHDA, CDR2 SQIVND (reference sequence).

This clone was picked up a small number of times. The chain recombines TRBV6-5 with TRBJ1-5; tentatively, D is TRBD1 (6 bases). The V gene's germline CDR1 is MNHEY and CDR2 SVGAGI. Trimming took off 5 bases at V and 1 base at J, with 9 bases between the two ends. CDR3 length equals 14 residues. The CDR3 sequence is CASSPGQSNQPQHF. The CDR3 nucleotides are TGTGCCAGCAGTCCAGGACAGAGCAATCAGCCCCAGCATTTT.

The V call is TRBV5-1, the J call TRBJ1-5; D call uncertain. The CDR3 runs 16 residues. Germline CDR1 and CDR2: SGHRS and YFSETQ. V was trimmed by 6 bases and J by 8 bases, leaving 24 bases between them. CDR3 sequence: CASTREGRIINEPQHF. The CDR3 coding sequence is TGCGCCAGCACGAGGGAGGGCAGGATTATTAATGAGCCCCAGCATTTT.

The chain links TRBV6-6 to TRBJ2-7, with D maybe TRBD1 (5 bases). Per the germline V gene, CDR1 is MNHNY and CDR2 is SVGAGI (reference sequence). V was trimmed by 8 bases and J by 5 bases, leaving 10 bases between them. The CDR3 extends over 11 amino acids. CDR3 residues: CASAGRDEQYF. The CDR3 coding sequence is TGTGCCAGCGCCGGCAGGGACGAGCAGTACTTC.

This clone was recorded a few times. Other nucleotide sequences in the sample specify the same CDR3. The V and J genes are TRBV27 and TRBJ1-2, with TRBD1 matching over 8 bases. The J segment lost 4 bases and the V segment lost 5 bases, leaving 6 bases of the junction unmatched. CDR1 and CDR2 (germline): MNHEY, SMNVEV (reference sequence). The CDR3 has 14 residues. This chain's CDR3 is CASSPRTGSYGYTF. The CDR3 nucleotides are TGTGCCAGCAGTCCCCGGACAGGGTCCTATGGCTACACCTTC.

V gene TRBV6-5 combines with J gene TRBJ2-1; TRBD2 agrees at 8 bases. J was trimmed by 4 bases and V by 4 bases; bases with no gene match: 9. The CDR3 contains 16 residues. Germline CDR1 MNHEY, CDR2 SVGAGI. CDR3 sequence reads: CASSSRGRGDYNEQFF. The DNA for the CDR3 is TGTGCCAGCAGTTCGCGAGGGCGGGGGGATTACAATGAGCAGTTCTTC.

This clone was seen a single time. The chain couples TRBV19 to TRBJ2-1; 14 nucleotides agree with TRBD2. The CDR3 covers 15 residues. Germline V gives CDR1 LNHDA, CDR2 SQIVND (reference sequence). Losses at the gene ends were 3 bases for V and 8 bases for J; bases not matched to a gene: 3. The CDR3 bases are TGTGCCAGTAGTATTGGGACTAGCGGGGGATATGAGCAGTTCTTC. Protein sequence: CASSIGTSGGYEQFF.